The entry that follows covers one T cell receptor beta chain sequence. Only in-frame clones appear in the TCRdb table, and some are missing; sequencing was by immunoSEQ multiplex PCR. The sample shows tens of thousands of clones, about four fifths of them seen only once. This record belongs to a study of control samples from healthy donors and cancer patients. The ends lost 5 bases at V and 5 bases at J; junction bases unmatched: 11. The CDR3 extends over 16 amino acids. Germline V gene lookup returns CDR1 SGDLS and CDR2 YYNGEE. Sequences were obtained from blood. This TCR derives from a man in his fifties in good health. The V call is TRBV9, the J call TRBJ2-1, with 9 bases fitting TRBD1. CDR3 loop: CASRPGGTGNHNEQFF. For the CDR3, the DNA is TGTGCCAGCAGGCCAGGGGGGACAGGGAACCACAATGAGCAGTTCTTC.